One and the same sample provided the 29 T cell receptor beta chains below, sequenced in a study of molecular identifiers for immune sequencing clone quantification. Via MiXCR, TCRdb re-called the PCR reads, giving one row per CDR3 protein. Of roughly 630,000 distinct CDR3 sequences listed, 25% are singletons. Sequenced input: naive CD8+ T cells from blood, with Jurkat cell RNA spiked in. Subset here: FACS-sorted CD8+CD4-CCR7+CD45RA+ naive T cells. The receptor set was obtained from a human donor in good health. Some libraries in this study had Jurkat cell RNA spiked in.

Turning to this clonotype: This could be a read error, since a much larger clone is one nucleotide away. This rearrangement joins TRBV7-9 to TRBJ2-7; tentative D call: TRBD1 (6 bases). Germline values: CDR1 SEHNR, CDR2 FQNEAQ (reference sequence). The CDR3 length is 13 residues. The CDR3: CVSSTDSSYEQYF. In DNA, the CDR3 is TGTGTCAGCAGCACGGACAGCTCCTACGAGCAGTACTTC.

This clonotype showed up just a few times. This sequence joins TRBV6-2 or TRBV6-3 and TRBJ2-7, with TRBD2 as a possible D gene (5 bases). This CDR3 region has 17 residues. Germline V gene data show CDR1 as MNHEY and CDR2 as SVGEGT. V lost 2 bases and J lost 0, with 17 bases in between. The CDR3 here is CASSYDLLSGSSYEQYF. CDR3 bases: TGTGCCAGCAGTTACGATCTCTTGAGCGGAAGCTCCTACGAGCAGTACTTC.

To note about this clonotype: A much larger clone differs by one base, so this may be a read error. The chain has TRBV2 and TRBJ2-2; D is perhaps TRBD2 (6 bases). CDR1 and CDR2 (germline): SNHLY, FYNNEI. CDR3 length: 15 amino acids. Trimming pared 3 bases from V and 4 bases from J, leaving 12 bases between. CDR3 DNA: TGTGCCAGCAGTGAGCCCTGGGACTCCACCGGGGAGCTGTTTTTT. Translation gives CASSEPWDSTGELFF. Based on the CDR3 plus reference TRBV2 and TRBJ2-2, the full variable domain is EPEVTQTPSHQVTQMGQEVILRCVPISNHLYFYWYRQILGQKVEFLVSFYNNEISEKSEIFDDQFSVERPDGSNFTLKIRSTKLEDSAMYFCASSEPWDSTGELFFGEGSRLTVL.

This clonotype appeared many times. The rearrangement joins TRBV28 to TRBJ2-7, with 9 nucleotides matching TRBD2. Germline CDR1 MDHEN, CDR2 SYDVKM. The CDR3 length is 14 residues. V shed 3 bases, J shed 6 bases, and the junction held 6 bases outside the gene matches. The CDR3 sequence: CASSFQREVSEQYF. The CDR3 DNA follows: TGTGCCAGCAGTTTCCAGCGGGAGGTGTCCGAGCAGTACTTC.

This clonotype has at least ten counts. The chain employs TRBV20-1 and TRBJ1-4; unclear D gene. V dropped 2 bases and J dropped 8 bases, with 6 bases sitting between them. The CDR3 has 11 amino acids. The germline V gene has CDR1 DFQATT and CDR2 SNEGSKA (reference sequence). For the CDR3, the DNA is TGCAGTGCTAGACCTGGGGAAAAACTGTTTTTT. It specifies CSARPGEKLFF.

On this clonotype: Mismatch with germline at one junction end may stem from a read error. The rearrangement joins TRBV12-3 or TRBV12-4 to TRBJ1-1, with D uncertain. The CDR3 covers 15 residues. The CDR3 DNA is TGTGCCACCGCCGGACTGCTGAACATGAACACTGAAGCTCTCTTT. As protein: CATAGLLNMNTEALF.

This clonotype was counted at least ten times. The chain is built from TRBV5-4 and TRBJ1-1; TRBD1 matches at 7 bases. The CDR3 length is 15 residues. V was pared by 3 bases and J by 3 bases, with 8 bases of the junction left unmatched. The germline gives CDR1 SGHNT, CDR2 YYREEE (reference sequence). The CDR3 sequence is CASSSLLDRDTEAFF. The CDR3 nucleotides are TGTGCCAGCAGCTCTCTACTCGACAGGGACACTGAAGCTTTCTTT.

Details on this clonotype: This may arise from a read error, as a much more abundant clone is one base away. The rearrangement links TRBV20-1 to TRBJ2-3; tentatively, D is TRBD2 (5 bases). Germline lookup yields CDR1 DFQATT and CDR2 SNEGSKA (reference sequence). The CDR3 is made up of 15 amino acids. The CDR3 nucleotides read TGCAGTTCTAGAGATTTGGACTTACACACAGATACGCAGTATTTT. Its translation: CSSRDLDLHTDTQYF.

The chain employs TRBV19 and TRBJ2-5; 11 nucleotides line up with TRBD1. There are 16 residues in the CDR3. Germline CDR1 and CDR2: LNHDA and SQIVND (reference sequence). J was trimmed by 5 bases and V by 3 bases; bases with no gene match: 8. The chain's CDR3 is CASSIGTGGGVETQYF. DNA for the CDR3: TGTGCCAGTAGTATTGGGACAGGGGGAGGAGTGGAGACCCAGTACTTC.

This clonotype was counted a few times. This sequence joins TRBV21-1 and TRBJ1-6; TRBD1 reflects the table's D call only, with no check against the DNA. TRBV21-1 counts as a pseudogene. The CDR3 totals 11 residues. As DNA, the CDR3 is TGTGCCAGCGGGGGGTGTTCACCCCTCCACTTT. Amino acids: CASGGCSPLHF.

This clonotype appeared a few times. One end of the junction does not line up with germline, which may come from a read error. This chain uses TRBV2 with TRBJ1-1; perhaps TRBD1 as D (5 bases). The V gene's germline CDR1 is SNHLY and CDR2 FYNNEI. CDR3 size: 12 residues. In DNA, the CDR3 is TGTGCCAGCAGTGAAAGGGGCACTGAAGCTCTCTTT. This codes for CASSERGTEALF.

CDR3 residues: CASSEIPSGEETQYF. CDR3 in DNA: TGTGCCAGCAGTGAAATACCTAGCGGAGAGGAGACCCAGTACTTC. J is TRBJ2-5 and V is TRBV25-1, with 7 bases matching TRBD2. The V gene's germline CDR1 is MGHDK and CDR2 SYGVNS. J was trimmed by 5 bases and V by 2 bases; bases with no gene match: 8. CDR3 length: 15 amino acids. Variable domain in full (rest from reference TRBV25-1 and TRBJ2-5): EADIYQTPRYLVIGTGKKITLECSQTMGHDKMYWYQQDPGMELHLIHYSYGVNSTEKGDLSSESTVSRIRTEHFPLTLESARPSHTSQYLCASSEIPSGEETQYFGPGTRLLVL.

This clonotype came up a few times. The V gene is TRBV6-1, the J gene TRBJ2-2, with D possibly TRBD2 on 6 matching bases. Germline loops: CDR1 MNHNS, CDR2 SASEGT. The length of the CDR3 is 13 residues. The V end was cut by 8 bases, the J end by 1 base, with 8 bases between. In DNA form, the CDR3 reads TGTGCCAGCGGGGACTTGAACACCGGGGAGCTGTTTTTT. Its translation is CASGDLNTGELFF.

This clonotype was counted many times. V usage is TRBV13 and J usage is TRBJ1-1, with no clear D. V lost 2 bases and J lost 1, with 8 bases in between. The CDR3 contains 14 residues. Germline V CDR1 and CDR2: PRHDT, FYEKMQ (reference sequence). The CDR3 sequence is CASSLRPQNTEAFF. CDR3 nucleotides: TGTGCCAGCAGCTTAAGACCGCAGAACACTGAAGCTTTCTTT.

This clonotype was seen a handful of times. This chain connects TRBV5-8 to TRBJ1-4; D remains ambiguous. Trimming removed 0 bases from V and 8 bases from J, with 11 bases in between. The CDR3 runs to 14 residues. The germline V gene has CDR1 SGHTS and CDR2 YDEGEE. The CDR3, as DNA: TGTGCCAGCAGCTTGGGAGGGCTCGTGGAAAAACTGTTTTTT. Translation: CASSLGGLVEKLFF.

The chain links TRBV5-3 to TRBJ1-1, with 7 bases aligning to TRBD1. TRBV5-3 has ORF status, its function being uncertain. V was pared by 10 bases and J by 5 bases, with 14 bases of the junction left unmatched. The CDR3 runs 14 residues. In nucleotides, the CDR3 is TGTGCCCGCAGCCTGGGGCAGGGGGGGACTGAAGCTTTCTTT. Its translation is CARSLGQGGTEAFF.

CDR3 DNA: TGTGCCAGCAGCCCAGGGGGCATCGGAATGAACACTGAAGCTTTCTTT. It translates to CASSPGGIGMNTEAFF. V is TRBV28 and J is TRBJ1-1; 8 nucleotides agree with TRBD1. This CDR3 has 16 amino acids. Trimming at V came to 6 bases and at J to 0 bases, leaving 9 bases not matched to a gene. Per germline, CDR1 MDHEN and CDR2 SYDVKM.

This clonotype was observed a handful of times. It is unclear where the CDR3 begins or ends on the DNA, so no DNA is shown, and the CDR3 is as TCRdb lists it. The V gene is TRBV23-1, the J gene TRBJ1-4. TRBV23-1 is an open reading frame whose function is uncertain. Ends included, the CDR3 has 17 residues. The CDR3 loop is CASSQSFRRALMKNCFF.

V and J are TRBV9 and TRBJ1-5; unclear D gene. The V end lost 3 bases, the J end lost 6 bases, and 13 bases lay between the germline ends. Germline-derived CDR1 and CDR2 are SGDLS and YYNGEE. The CDR3 is 14 residues long. The CDR3: CASSGDGDSQPQHF. Here the CDR3 DNA reads TGTGCCAGCAGCGGGGATGGGGATTCTCAGCCCCAGCATTTT.

Comments on this clonotype: Since a much larger clone is just one base distant, this may be a read error. This chain links TRBV30 with TRBJ1-1; the D gene is possibly TRBD1 (5 bases). The CDR3 runs 12 residues. Germline assignment: CDR1 GTSNPN and CDR2 SVGIG (reference sequence). CDR3 sequence reads: CAWRSVGTEAIF. Here the CDR3 DNA reads TGTGCCTGGAGGAGCGTAGGGACTGAAGCTATCTTT.

This clonotype was counted many times. The chain joins TRBV5-6 to TRBJ2-3; TRBD2 matches 10 bases. Germline V gives CDR1 SGHDT, CDR2 YYEEEE. Losses at the gene ends were 5 bases for V and 4 bases for J; bases not matched to a gene: 10. The CDR3 runs to 16 residues. CDR3 coding DNA: TGTGCCAGCAGACCGGGACTAGCGATGGGCGCAGATACGCAGTATTTT. This codes for CASRPGLAMGADTQYF. Using reference TRBV5-6 and TRBJ2-3 for the parts outside the CDR3, the full variable domain is DAGVTQSPTHLIKTRGQQVTLRCSPKSGHDTVSWYQQALGQGPQFIFQYYEEEERQRGNFPDRFSGHQFPNYSSELNVNALLLGDSALYLCASRPGLAMGADTQYFGPGTRLTVL.

The genes are TRBV6-2 or TRBV6-3 and TRBJ2-1, with a tentative D call TRBD2 (5 bases). This CDR3 comprises 17 residues. The ends were cut back, 0 bases at V and 2 bases at J, with 14 bases in the middle. CDR1 is MNHEY and CDR2 is SVGEGT in the germline V gene. In nucleotides, the CDR3 is TGTGCCAGCAGTTACTCCGAGAGAAGCGGACCCTACAATGAGCAGTTCTTC. It encodes CASSYSERSGPYNEQFF.

This clonotype was picked up many times. The chain recombines TRBV13 with TRBJ2-3; TRBD1 is a possible D gene (6 bases). CDR1 is PRHDT and CDR2 is FYEKMQ in the germline V gene (reference sequence). CDR3 length: 16 residues. V was clipped by 5 bases and J by 2 bases, with 17 bases between them. CDR3 region: CASSLIQGVVTDTQYF. The DNA of the CDR3 is TGTGCCAGCAGCCTAATACAGGGAGTAGTCACAGATACGCAGTATTTT.

The V call is TRBV12-3 or TRBV12-4, the J call TRBJ1-1, with D perhaps matching TRBD1 (5 bases). V was shortened by 4 bases and J by 0 bases, with 12 bases between the two germline ends. The CDR3 totals 15 residues. Written as DNA, the CDR3 is TGTGCCAGCAGTTGGGACCTCTACCTGAACACTGAAGCTTTCTTT. Translated: CASSWDLYLNTEAFF.

In this sample, this clonotype turned up many times. This chain uses TRBV5-1 with TRBJ1-1, with a tentative D call TRBD1 (5 bases). V was clipped by 3 bases and J by 6 bases, with 12 bases between them. Germline V gene data show CDR1 as SGHRS and CDR2 as YFSETQ. The CDR3 is made up of 13 amino acids. The CDR3 region has the DNA TGCGCCAGCAGCTCGGCAGGGATCGCTGAAGCTTTCTTT. This codes for CASSSAGIAEAFF.

There are many counts of this clonotype. The J gene is TRBJ1-3, the V gene TRBV7-6; no firm D call. There are 16 residues in the CDR3. The germline CDR1 and CDR2 sequences are SGHVS and FNYEAQ. V dropped 5 bases and J dropped 0 bases, with 14 bases sitting between them. This chain's CDR3 is CASSLGSRISGNTIYF. CDR3 DNA: TGTGCCAGCAGCCTAGGCTCCAGGATCTCTGGAAACACCATATATTTT.

With regard to this clonotype: One base away lies a much larger clone, so this may be a sequencing read error. The rearrangement uses TRBV21-1 and TRBJ1-1; TRBD1, the table's D call, was not compared with the DNA. TRBV21-1 is recorded as a pseudogene. This CDR3 is 18 amino acids long. CDR3 residues: CASSKVRHDRSMNTEASF. CDR3 nucleotide sequence: TGTGCCAGCAGCAAAGTGAGACACGACAGGTCAATGAACACTGAAGCTTCCTTT.

This clonotype was seen repeatedly, ten times or more. The chain links TRBV7-6 to TRBJ1-1; 9 positions match TRBD1. With V trimmed by 1 base and J by 3 bases, 6 bases remained unmatched. The CDR3 is 16 residues long. Germline V gene data show CDR1 as SGHVS and CDR2 as FNYEAQ. The CDR3 DNA follows: TGTGCCAGCAGCTTAGGGGACAGGGACTTCCACACTGAAGCTTTCTTT. Amino acids: CASSLGDRDFHTEAFF.

This clonotype was counted ten times or more. The chain couples TRBV6-6 to TRBJ1-4; D not certain. This CDR3 is built from 17 residues. Germline V gene sequence: CDR1 MNHNY, CDR2 SVGAGI (reference sequence). V lost 4 bases and J 3 bases, leaving 18 bases between the germline ends. This CDR3 is CASSSFGNAQANEKLFF. The CDR3, as DNA: TGTGCCAGCAGTTCTTTCGGCAATGCTCAAGCTAATGAAAAACTGTTTTTT.